This passage covers 15 T cell receptor beta chains from one sample sequenced in a study of blood T cell repertoires in COVID-19. Profiled with immunoSEQ multiplex PCR; TCRdb holds only in-frame clones, not every one. This sample has fewer than 500,000 clones, with approximately 89% found just once. Sequencing was carried out using PBMCs or T cells enriched from blood (not recorded which). The receptors originated from a young man who had recovered from COVID-19.

V is TRBV19 and J is TRBJ1-1; D perhaps matches TRBD1 (6 bases). This CDR3 has 13 amino acids. In germline, CDR1 is LNHDA, CDR2 SQIVND (reference sequence). The V end was cut by 5 bases, the J end by 1 base, with 8 bases between. This chain's CDR3 is CASSGDKNTEAFF. DNA for the CDR3: TGTGCCAGTAGTGGGGACAAGAACACTGAAGCTTTCTTT.

This clone has a handful of counts. The chain carries TRBV30 and TRBJ1-3; TRBD1 aligns across 7 bases. The CDR3 is 15 residues long. V shed 0 bases, J shed 0 bases, and the junction held 2 bases outside the gene matches. CDR1 is GTSNPN, CDR2 SVGIG, per germline (reference sequence). CDR3 bases: TGTGCCTGGAGTGTAGGGGGCAACTCTGGAAACACCATATATTTT. This translates into CAWSVGGNSGNTIYF.

The V and J genes are TRBV18 and TRBJ1-4; 7 nucleotides agree with TRBD1. Germline V CDR1 and CDR2: KGHSH, LQKENI. With 3 bases clipped from V and 8 bases from J, the junction kept 12 bases outside the gene matches. The CDR3 sequence is 16 residues long. This CDR3 reads CASSPPNRGPTEKLFF. The CDR3 DNA sequence: TGTGCCAGCTCACCGCCGAACAGGGGCCCCACCGAAAAACTGTTTTTT.

This clone was seen only a few times. The chain has TRBV7-9 and TRBJ1-5; 8 bases match TRBD1. Trimming cost V 5 bases and J 4 bases; bases outside gene matches: 1. This CDR3 comprises 13 residues. Germline V lookup: CDR1 SEHNR, CDR2 FQNEAQ (reference sequence). The DNA for the CDR3 is TGTGCCAGCAGCAGACAGGGGAATCAGCCCCAGCATTTT. It yields the protein CASSRQGNQPQHF.

This clone was counted a single time. The chain couples TRBV5-1 to TRBJ1-4; D is possibly TRBD1 (5 bases). Trimming cost V 4 bases and J 0 bases, with 10 bases left between them. Germline assignment: CDR1 SGHRS and CDR2 YFSETQ. The CDR3 is 15 residues long. CDR3 region: CASSTGGTTNEKLFF. The CDR3 region has the DNA TGCGCCAGCAGCACGGGGGGAACAACTAATGAAAAACTGTTTTTT.

The V call is TRBV3-1 (or the pseudogene TRBV3-2), the J call TRBJ1-2; D not resolved. This CDR3 contains 14 residues. The V gene's germline CDR1 is LGHDT and CDR2 YNNKEL (reference sequence). V lost 1 base to trimming and J lost 4 bases, with 10 bases between them. The CDR3 bases are TGTGCCAGCAGCCAAGGCAGGTTAGTCTATGGCTACACCTTC. Translating it yields CASSQGRLVYGYTF.

This chain joins TRBV3-1 (or the pseudogene TRBV3-2) and TRBJ2-1; unclear D gene. The CDR3 is 12 residues long. CDR1 and CDR2 from the germline V gene are LGHDT and YNNKEL (reference sequence). V was pared by 2 bases and J by 7 bases, with 6 bases between. The CDR3 is CASSQLSNEQFF. The CDR3 bases are TGTGCCAGCAGCCAACTAAGTAATGAGCAGTTCTTC.

V and J are TRBV3-1 (or the pseudogene TRBV3-2) and TRBJ2-1, with 13 bases lining up with TRBD2. V was clipped by 6 bases and J by 0 bases; unmatched bases: 5. The germline CDR1 and CDR2 sequences are LGHDT and YNNKEL (reference sequence). This CDR3 is 17 amino acids long. CDR3 residues: CASSRTSGGLSYNEQFF. CDR3 DNA sequence: TGTGCCAGCAGTCGGACTAGCGGGGGCCTCTCCTACAATGAGCAGTTCTTC.

The chain carries TRBV9 and TRBJ2-6, with D maybe TRBD1 (6 bases). Germline values: CDR1 SGDLS, CDR2 YYNGEE. The CDR3 totals 15 residues. V was shortened by 2 bases and J by 4 bases, with 10 bases between the two germline ends. The CDR3 DNA follows: TGTGCCAGCAGCGTTGCAGGGGTCGGGGCCAACGTCCTGACTTTC. Translated, it gives CASSVAGVGANVLTF.

The V call is TRBV6-2 or TRBV6-3, the J call TRBJ1-1; the D is unclear. The CDR3 length is 15 residues. V was shortened by 4 bases and J by 6 bases, with 18 bases between the two germline ends. The germline CDR1 and CDR2 sequences are MNHEY and SVGEGT. The CDR3: CASSFEGWPWPEAFF. The CDR3 nucleotides are TGTGCCAGCAGTTTCGAGGGTTGGCCTTGGCCTGAAGCTTTCTTT.

In this sample, this clone turned up once. The genes are TRBV19 and TRBJ1-2; tentatively, D is TRBD1 (6 bases). Trimming stripped 5 bases from V and 8 bases from J, with 18 bases between. The germline V gene has CDR1 LNHDA and CDR2 SQIVND (reference sequence). The CDR3 has 14 amino acids. CDR3 sequence (DNA): TGTGCCAGTAGTTATGGTAGGGGGGGAGGCGGCTACACCTTC. Amino acids: CASSYGRGGGGYTF.

The V and J genes are TRBV15 and TRBJ2-1; 11 nucleotides line up with TRBD1. The CDR3 has 15 amino acids. V was pared by 3 bases and J by 6 bases, with 4 bases of the junction left unmatched. Per germline, CDR1 LNHNV and CDR2 YYDKDF (reference sequence). CDR3 nucleotides: TGTGCCACCAGCAGGGGACAGGGGGTTTCCAATGAGCAGTTCTTC. The encoded protein is CATSRGQGVSNEQFF. The complete variable domain, with remaining parts taken from reference TRBV15 and TRBJ2-1, reads DAMVIQNPRYQVTQFGKPVTLSCSQTLNHNVMYWYQQKSSQAPKLLFHYYDKDFNNEADTPDNFQSRRPNTSFCFLDIRSPGLGDTAMYLCATSRGQGVSNEQFFGPGTRLTVL.

V and J are TRBV6-5 and TRBJ1-1, with D unclear. Per germline, CDR1 MNHEY and CDR2 SVGAGI. Trimming removed 7 bases from V and 1 base from J, with 4 bases in between. The CDR3 loop spans 11 amino acids. The DNA of the CDR3 is TGTGCCAGCAACAAGAACACTGAAGCTTTCTTT. Translation gives CASNKNTEAFF.

This clone was observed a single time. This sequence joins TRBV9 and TRBJ2-1; TRBD2 matches 11 bases. This CDR3 contains 16 residues. V shed 0 bases, J shed 3 bases, and the junction held 2 bases outside the gene matches. Germline V gene data show CDR1 as SGDLS and CDR2 as YYNGEE. The CDR3 spells CASSVASGGIYNEQFF. CDR3 DNA: TGTGCCAGCAGCGTAGCTAGCGGGGGGATCTACAATGAGCAGTTCTTC.

This chain links TRBV10-3 with TRBJ1-6; weak D call: TRBD1 (5 bases). This CDR3 has 15 amino acids. The V end lost 0 bases, the J end lost 12 bases, and 15 bases lay between the germline ends. Germline CDR1 is ENHRY and CDR2 is SYGVKD. The CDR3 spells CAISESWTRGEPLHF. The CDR3 DNA follows: TGTGCCATCAGTGAGTCCTGGACCCGGGGGGAACCCCTCCACTTT.